This TCR beta chain was identified during a study of cytomegalovirus exposure and HLA in healthy donors (dated by TCRdb to 2016 to 2017). As for the study more broadly: In an earlier analysis of approximately 500 of the donors, approximately 300 Gb of sequence data and 90 million to 120 million unique TCR beta sequences from roughly 180 million T cells were reported. The T cell repertoires of roughly 660 subjects were profiled by immunosequencing and related to cytomegalovirus serostatus. The study aimed to test whether cataloging public T cell receptors could reveal signatures of past pathogen exposure. An earlier analysis of fewer than 700 of the donors applied high-throughput TCR beta sequencing to assess whether each TCR beta V gene segment acted as functional or pseudogenic. In a later analysis, previously published TCR beta repertoires from hundreds of donors were re-analyzed and high-resolution HLA genotyping was added so that TCR occurrence patterns could be studied. In addition to the first cohort of several hundred subjects, a separate validation cohort of 130 or so different subjects was used. Several DR-DQ haplotypes were handled as single units for association and clustering because linkage in the cohort was strong. Across 300 to 400 genotyped donors of the cohort, an average of roughly 200,000 unique TCR beta nucleotide sequences per donor were sequenced, and 15% to 20% of those sequences were non-productive. The genetic ancestry cluster associated with self-reported Caucasian donors included 80% to 90% of the roughly 380 genotyped donors. Alongside the repertoire data, information on donor age, sex, ethnicity and CMV serostatus was compiled. Rather than drawing on any new phenotypic data, the later analysis identified candidate immune exposures from TCR beta sequences and the way those sequences occurred across donors. To predict cytomegalovirus infection status, the study brought together high-throughput TCR immunosequencing, statistical association of individual TCRs with disease status, and machine learning. All discovery cohort repertoires had been generated on a single sequencing platform. A later genetic analysis took genome-wide SNP genotypes for about 65% of the roughly 670 donors and used that subset as a discovery cohort. Both class I and class II loci were covered by HLA typing, at four-digit resolution. The number of typed donors differed by locus: roughly 620-640 for A, B, C, DRB1 and DQB1; approximately 520 for DQA1; 606 for DPA1; and some 470 for DPB1. An early release covering more than 500 HLA-typed donors comprised about 290 gigabases of sequencing data and 85 million or so unique TCR sequences.

The library was generated by the immunoSEQ multiplex PCR assay. The multiplex PCR relied on a mix of 60 forward primers for TCR Vbeta segments and 13 reverse primers for TCR Jbeta segments. A multiplex PCR assay on genomic DNA amplified the CDR3 region of rearranged TCR beta genes. Amplified TCR beta libraries were sequenced as 87-base-pair reads on the Illumina HiSeq System. From the authors' description of their analysis: Across the 666 repertoires, a later analysis counted 80 million or so unique TCR beta chains, some 11 million of which were shared by at least two donors. Raw reads were error-corrected and collapsed into unique sequences by a nearest-neighbor algorithm in which closely related sequences were merged to remove PCR and sequencing errors. CDR3 sequences were aligned to IMGT reference sequences to assign V, D and J gene segments. For a sequence to be retained, a match of at least six nucleotides to both a V gene segment and a J gene segment was required. Rearrangements were classified as productive when the CDR3 lacked stop codons and remained in frame with V and J, and all other rearrangements were classified as non-productive. CDR3 was defined by IMGT convention, running from the second conserved V-encoded cysteine to the conserved J-encoded phenylalanine. The earlier analysis of roughly 590 of the donors excluded any sequence lacking an unambiguous match to a single V gene segment. In an earlier analysis of 500 to 750 of the donors, V segments were called functional above 56.7% productive rearrangements and were called segregating when the between-donor standard deviation exceeded 5%. A statistical classification framework was built for diagnosing cytomegalovirus status from the catalog of TCR beta chain sequences. V and J gene assignment, in a later analysis, came from comparing TCR nucleotide sequences with IMGT/GENE-DB human TR gene sequences. Using the TCRdist pipeline, a later analysis assigned CDR3 sequences along with most-parsimonious VDJ recombination scenarios. In a later analysis, every TCR beta chain was defined by the combination of its CDR3 amino acid sequence and its V-gene family, and reads without a unique V-gene family were dropped. In a later analysis, fewer than 650 highly shared, low-generation-probability nucleotide sequences were removed to address suspected cross-contamination and a sequencing artifact. A later analysis calculated a clonal expansion index for each public chain from normalized within-repertoire ranks of inferred template counts. A later analysis computed generation probabilities with a VDJ recombination model fitted to out-of-frame rearrangements, and checked the results against IGoR. In a later analysis, hypergeometric tests were used to score TCR-TCR, TCR-HLA and TCR-CMV co-occurrence, with a repertoire-size bias correction applied to TCR pairs. In a later analysis, false discovery rates were estimated by permuting HLA or CMV assignments 20 times. In a later analysis, co-occurring TCRs were grouped using DBSCAN, and TCRdist sequence similarity was added for clustering within HLA-allele-positive subsets. Repertoires with fewer than 30,000 or more than 120,000 public chains, plus five repertoires with anomalous nucleotide sharing, were excluded from co-occurrence clustering. As stored in TCRdb, this immuneACCESS dataset retains in-frame rearrangements with V and J assigned. A fraction of the clones does not appear; measured against another copy, unresolved V genes explain less than half of the discrepancy, and the remainder lacks a known reason. V and J calls and clone size are given by that table; D and trimming were obtained from the DNA. In all, the sample holds 160,000 or so clones, and approximately 80% of those were seen once. The top ten clonotypes cover about 1.4% of the sample.

According to the germline V gene, CDR1 reads SQVTM and CDR2 reads ANQGSEA. The CDR3 spans 13 residues, from the cysteine through the phenylalanine. The only DNA kept is the CDR3, 39 bases in frame from the first base. Trimming at the junction amounts to 3 bases on V and 9 bases on J, and the germline ends lie 17 bases apart. Comment on this clone: The specificity of this receptor is unknown. Base qualities are not at hand, and no much larger clone is one base apart.

The cohort comprised some 680 healthy bone marrow donors. At the time of sampling, every cohort member was nominally healthy, though immune exposures that went unrecorded were likely present. The donor tested CMV seronegative and was one of the 352 seronegative cohort members. A peripheral blood sample was provided by each donor, and peripheral blood mononuclear cells were used for TCR beta sequencing. Genomic DNA extraction from the blood cell samples was performed with the Qiagen DNeasy Blood Extraction Kit. Broader findings and caveats from the paper: Because counts were too low, about 18 rarely observed V segments, including chromosome 9 orphons, were excluded from the earlier analysis of several hundred of the donors. It was suggested by the authors that the approach could potentially be generalized to other disease states and immunological phenotypes. A later analysis found that HLA-associated TCR beta chains were more clonally expanded and had lower generation probabilities than equally common non-associated chains. Because HLA typing was unavailable for some donors at each locus, only the typed subset was used in association tests. According to a later analysis, parvovirus B19, influenza, CMV and Epstein-Barr virus appeared linked to several top co-occurrence clusters. Some IMGT-functional V segments, including TRBV6-2 and TRBV6-3, could not be told apart with the 87-base-pair reads, so those segments were excluded. The sequencing pipeline was judged likely to have produced a cluster of highly shared sequence variants as a technical artifact. A later analysis associated some 17,000 TCR beta sequences with specific HLA alleles at a false discovery rate of 0.05. When HLA alleles, especially DR and DQ, strongly co-occurred, TCR associations were difficult to assign to individual alleles. A further reported finding was that TCR beta sequences accurately predicted the HLA-A and HLA-B alleles for most subjects in the first cohort. According to a later genetic analysis, donors in an Asian-associated ancestry cluster had fewer N-insertions in productive TCRs than the approximately 670-donor mean. Sequencing depth was assumed to be roughly uniform across donors in the presence/absence analyses, though that assumption may not hold. Cytomegalovirus status was reported to be diagnosed by the classifier with high specificity and sensitivity in both the original and validation cohorts. The only immune exposure information available for the cohort was CMV serostatus. An earlier analysis of roughly 570 of the donors showed that most TCR beta V segments appeared in productive rearrangements either about 87% or about 30% of the time, which broadly matched IMGT annotations. Across donors, most TCR sequences were observed very rarely, whereas some public TCRs were present in many individuals. In vitro tests confirmed that a few of the cytomegalovirus-associated TCR beta chains recognize cytomegalovirus antigens. Most CMV-associated TCR beta chains appeared to be HLA-restricted in a later analysis, and the HLA associations seemed to be driven largely by CMV exposure. Linkage disequilibrium might explain the correlated functional status among segregating V segments, but an unknown experimental factor could not be excluded. In this cohort, only TCR beta chains were sequenced, and detectable features were limited by the absence of alpha or paired-chain data. In a later analysis, the rate of TCR association differed among HLA loci, with DRB1 alleles having the most associated TCRs and HLA-C alleles having the fewest. An association between a missense DCLRE1C variant and V-gene and J-gene trimming of TCR beta chains was found in a later genetic analysis and replicated in an independent cohort. A total of about 180 TCR beta chains were listed by the study as associated with cytomegalovirus.

The sequenced sample was PBMCs. This sequence was found in a young woman in good health and CMV-seronegative. The chain links TRBV29-1 with TRBJ1-2, with the D gene uncertain. The sequence in DNA is TGCAGCGTTGAGTTTGCCGGAGGGATTAGCTACACCTTC. Its amino acids are CSVEFAGGISYTF.